This T cell receptor beta chain was recovered during a study of cytomegalovirus exposure and HLA in healthy donors. Unmatched junction bases numbered 0, after V lost 3 bases and J lost 2 bases. The CDR3 spans 13 residues. The V gene's germline CDR1 is SEHNR and CDR2 FQNEAQ (reference sequence). Researchers ran the PCR with 60 Vbeta and 13 Jbeta primers. The table came from immunoSEQ multiplex PCR; TCRdb's copy has only in-frame clones and leaves some out. This table holds 42,000 or so clones, approximately 55% found once. The chain joins TRBV7-9 to TRBJ1-2, with 7 bases matching TRBD1. The receptor's source is a human donor in good health. Material: PBMCs. CDR3 sequence reads: CASSLGQNYGYTF. The CDR3, as DNA: TGTGCCAGCAGCTTGGGACAGAACTATGGCTACACCTTC.